The next 22 T cell receptor beta chains were all read from a single sample in a study of T cell changes during pregnancy in multiple sclerosis. Sequencing used immunoSEQ multiplex PCR; TCRdb keeps in-frame clones, though not all of them. Seen here are 42,000 or so clones, almost 95% observed once, and the top ten hold 0.35%. The sample consisted of CD4+ T cells from peripheral blood mononuclear cells, taken after pregnancy. These receptors came from a female donor with multiple sclerosis, enrolled in a pregnancy study.

The rearrangement links TRBV10-3 to TRBJ2-5, with 8 bases that match TRBD2. This CDR3 has 14 residues. Per germline, CDR1 ENHRY and CDR2 SYGVKD. V shed 2 bases and J 5 bases; nucleotides not matched to a gene: 4. The CDR3 nucleotides are TGTGCCATCAGTGAGCGGGGGGGCTGGGAGACCCAGTACTTC. The encoded protein is CAISERGGWETQYF.

This CDR3 is CASSPSGDRARAFF. CDR3 nucleotides: TGTGCCAGCTCACCATCGGGGGACAGAGCTCGCGCTTTCTTT. The J gene is TRBJ1-1, the V gene TRBV18; 7 bases line up with TRBD1. V trimming: 2 bases; J trimming: 11 bases; junction bases outside the gene matches: 11. The V gene's germline CDR1 is KGHSH and CDR2 LQKENI. CDR3 length: 14 amino acids.

The rearrangement uses TRBV4-1 and TRBJ2-7, with 11 bases aligning to TRBD1. The CDR3 sequence is 17 residues long. Per germline, CDR1 MGHRA and CDR2 YSYEKL. The V segment lost 3 bases and the J segment 5 bases; nucleotides outside the gene matches: 12. The CDR3 spells CASSQHRGGTGGNEQYF. CDR3 in DNA: TGCGCCAGCAGCCAGCACAGAGGGGGGACAGGGGGAAACGAGCAGTACTTC.

The V and J genes are TRBV19 and TRBJ1-6, with D perhaps TRBD1 (6 bases). CDR3 length: 17 residues. Germline lookup yields CDR1 LNHDA and CDR2 SQIVND (reference sequence). The V gene lost 0 bases and the J gene lost 6 bases, with 15 bases spanning the gap. CDR3 amino acids: CASSIEFWGQSNSPLHF. CDR3 coding DNA: TGTGCCAGTAGTATAGAGTTTTGGGGGCAGAGTAATTCACCCCTCCACTTT.

The J gene is TRBJ1-5, the V gene TRBV5-1, with a tentative D call TRBD1 (6 bases). CDR1 is SGHRS and CDR2 is YFSETQ in the germline V gene. V lost 4 bases and J 0 bases, leaving 11 bases between the germline ends. The CDR3 length is 15 residues. Written as DNA, the CDR3 is TGCGCCAGCAGCCCGTCAGGGGTTAGCAATCAGCCCCAGCATTTT. This gives the protein CASSPSGVSNQPQHF.

The chain carries TRBV6-5 and TRBJ1-2, with TRBD1 matching over 7 bases. This CDR3 has 14 amino acids. Unmatched junction bases numbered 6, after V lost 4 bases and J lost 4 bases. Germline CDR1 is MNHEY and CDR2 is SVGAGI. The CDR3 region has the DNA TGTGCCAGCAGTTCTCGGACAGGAGTCTATGGCTACACCTTC. Protein: CASSSRTGVYGYTF.

J is TRBJ1-6 and V is TRBV7-2, with a tentative D call TRBD1 (5 bases). V dropped 5 bases and J dropped 10 bases, with 15 bases sitting between them. Per the germline V gene, CDR1 is SGHTA and CDR2 is FQGNSA. This CDR3 has 14 residues. The CDR3 DNA reads TGTGCCAGCAGCAAAAGGGGTTGGCGGTCACCCCTCCACTTT. This sequence encodes CASSKRGWRSPLHF.

The chain joins TRBV13 to TRBJ2-2; TRBD1 matches 8 bases. CDR1 PRHDT and CDR2 FYEKMQ come from the germline V gene (reference sequence). The CDR3 covers 16 residues. The trim removed 4 bases at V and 4 bases at J, leaving 8 bases unmatched. CDR3 sequence: CASSYNYRGSTGELFF. CDR3 DNA sequence: TGTGCCAGCAGCTACAATTACAGGGGGTCCACCGGGGAGCTGTTTTTT.

This rearrangement joins TRBV9 to TRBJ1-6; D gene unclear. Looked up from germline, CDR1 is SGDLS and CDR2 is YYNGEE. CDR3 size: 15 residues. V shed 1 base and J shed 5 bases, with 10 bases lying between them. Here the CDR3 reads CASSVLPEDNSPLHF. The DNA for the CDR3 is TGTGCCAGCAGCGTACTTCCGGAGGATAATTCACCCCTCCACTTT. Filled out from reference TRBV9 and TRBJ1-6, the complete variable domain reads DSGVTQTPKHLITATGQRVTLRCSPRSGDLSVYWYQQSLDQGLQFLIQYYNGEERAKGNILERFSAQQFPDLHSELNLSSLELGDSALYFCASSVLPEDNSPLHFGNGTRLTVT.

V gene TRBV5-6 combines with J gene TRBJ2-4; the match to TRBD1 covers 7 bases. V lost 1 base to trimming and J lost 15 bases; unmatched junction nucleotides: 10. The CDR3 is 13 residues long. Germline CDR1 is SGHDT and CDR2 is YYEEEE. Here the CDR3 reads CASSLTQDRALYF. Written as DNA, the CDR3 is TGTGCCAGCAGCTTGACGCAAGACAGGGCTCTGTACTTC.

The chain employs TRBV2 and TRBJ2-7, with a weak D call TRBD2 (6 bases). The germline gives CDR1 SNHLY, CDR2 FYNNEI. V was cut by 7 bases and J by 7 bases, with 11 bases left in between. CDR3 length: 11 residues. CDR3 bases: TGTGCCAGCATGGTGCGGGAAGAGCAGTACTTC. It encodes CASMVREEQYF.

The chain carries TRBV10-3 and TRBJ2-1; 13 bases fit TRBD2. Per germline, CDR1 ENHRY and CDR2 SYGVKD. The CDR3 runs 15 residues. J gave up 7 bases and V 3 bases, and 3 bases lay outside the gene matches. The DNA of the CDR3 is TGTGCCATCAGTGATGGACTAGCGGGGGAGAATGAGCAGTTCTTC. Translating gives CAISDGLAGENEQFF.

The V call is TRBV6-1, the J call TRBJ1-4; no reliable D call. Germline loops: CDR1 MNHNS, CDR2 SASEGT. Trimming took 7 bases from V and 4 from J, leaving 13 bases between them. The CDR3 has 14 residues. The CDR3 DNA sequence: TGTGCCAGCACCCCTGGAGGGTATAATGAAAAACTGTTTTTT. This codes for CASTPGGYNEKLFF.

V and J are TRBV2 and TRBJ2-6; 14 bases line up with TRBD2. This CDR3 has 17 amino acids. The V and J ends lost 6 bases and 2 bases, in that order; junction bases with no gene match: 3. CDR1 and CDR2 from the germline V gene are SNHLY and FYNNEI. The CDR3 nucleotides read TGTGCCAGCAGCCGACTAGCGGGGGGGCCTGGGGCCAACGTCCTGACTTTC. It translates to CASSRLAGGPGANVLTF.

V gene TRBV5-4 combines with J gene TRBJ1-4; D is unclear. Germline V CDR1 and CDR2: SGHNT, YYREEE (reference sequence). Deletions cut 4 bases from V and 3 bases from J, with 13 bases between. The CDR3 runs 15 residues. CDR3 protein: CASSLSPGANEKLFF. The DNA of the CDR3 is TGTGCCAGCAGCCTTAGCCCCGGGGCTAATGAAAAACTGTTTTTT.

Only one count was recorded for this clone. The chain couples TRBV2 to TRBJ1-2; D is possibly TRBD1 (5 bases). Germline V gene data show CDR1 as SNHLY and CDR2 as FYNNEI. Trimming removed 2 bases at V and 5 bases at J, with 15 bases between. The CDR3 extends over 15 amino acids. In nucleotides, the CDR3 is TGTGCCAGCAGTGAATCCCCGGTTGGGACTTATGGCTACACCTTC. Protein sequence: CASSESPVGTYGYTF.

This clone was observed a single time. The chain carries TRBV9 and TRBJ2-7; no clear D gene. Trimming stripped 1 base from V and 2 bases from J, with 10 bases between. CDR3 size: 14 residues. CDR1 SGDLS and CDR2 YYNGEE come from the germline V gene. In DNA, the CDR3 is TGTGCCAGCAGCGTAAGTGGCACCACCTACGAGCAGTACTTC. It yields the protein CASSVSGTTYEQYF.

The V gene is TRBV11-2, the J gene TRBJ2-2, with D tentatively TRBD1 (6 bases). Per germline, CDR1 SGHAT and CDR2 FQNNGV. The V gene lost 5 bases and the J gene lost 2 bases, with 18 bases spanning the gap. The CDR3 totals 17 residues. The CDR3 here is CASSPGVRRPNTGELFF. In DNA, the CDR3 is TGTGCCAGCAGCCCAGGGGTCAGACGCCCTAACACCGGGGAGCTGTTTTTT.

The chain couples TRBV10-3 to TRBJ1-1; tentatively, D is TRBD1 (6 bases). CDR3 length: 12 residues. Germline V gene data show CDR1 as ENHRY and CDR2 as SYGVKD. V was cut by 8 bases and J by 2 bases, with 9 bases left in between. In DNA form, the CDR3 reads TGTGCCATCCAGGACAGCAACACTGAAGCTTTCTTT. This encodes CAIQDSNTEAFF.

V usage is TRBV21-1 and J usage is TRBJ1-2; the table's D call, TRBD1, has no DNA check behind it. TRBV21-1 is classified as a pseudogene. CDR3 length: 14 amino acids. In DNA form, the CDR3 reads TGTGCCAGCACCCTCACGGACAAGAACTATGGCTACACCTTC. The encoded protein is CASTLTDKNYGYTF.

V gene TRBV27 combines with J gene TRBJ2-5; TRBD1 aligns across 7 bases. Germline V CDR1 and CDR2: MNHEY, SMNVEV (reference sequence). The CDR3 is 14 residues long. V lost 6 bases and J lost 5; bases outside the gene matches: 9. This CDR3 reads CASRKTGIRETQYF. The DNA of the CDR3 is TGTGCCAGCAGGAAGACAGGGATTAGGGAGACCCAGTACTTC.

This clone was seen more than once but under ten times. V and J are TRBV6-1 and TRBJ1-1; D gene ambiguous. Trimming took off 3 bases at V and 8 bases at J, with 7 bases between the two ends. The germline V gene encodes CDR1 MNHNS and CDR2 SASEGT. CDR3 length equals 11 residues. The CDR3 is CASSDVREAFF. DNA of the CDR3: TGTGCCAGCAGTGACGTACGGGAAGCTTTCTTT.